The clone carrying this TCR beta chain has only a few counts. Its antigen remains unknown. The data originate from a study of T-cell memory formation after mild COVID-19. On the study more broadly: TCR clusters were mostly confined to one donor each.

Study-wide results and caveats: Later expanders leaned CD4+, whereas clones that contracted between day 15 and 85 were balanced CD4/CD8.

TCRdb used MiXCR to reprocess the 5' RACE reads, holding one entry per CDR3 protein. The sample includes fewer than 250,000 distinct CDR3 sequences, approximately 15% seen only once; the top ten take 2.1%. The ends were cut back, 0 bases at V and 7 bases at J, with 13 bases in the middle. The CDR3 is made up of 14 amino acids. Germline-derived CDR1 and CDR2 are SGHNT and YYREEE (reference sequence). V usage is TRBV5-4 and J usage is TRBJ1-2; tentatively, D is TRBD1 (5 bases). The source material was PBMCs or a T cell subset sorted from them (not recorded which). The receptor was derived from an adult woman who had mild COVID-19 (a few samples of this study predate the infection). Cell type and time point are not known. For the CDR3, the DNA is TGTGCCAGCAGCTTGGAATCCAGGGTTGGTGGCTACACCTTC. This translates into CASSLESRVGGYTF.